This TCR beta chain was captured in a study of cytomegalovirus exposure and HLA in healthy donors. At the level of the study: From donors who were HLA-typed, an early data release held 75 million to 85 million unique TCRs. Study-wide findings and caveats: Per a later analysis, 15,000 to 20,000 TCR beta sequences showed association with HLA alleles at 0.05 false discovery rate. Most CMV-associated TCR beta chains appeared HLA-restricted in a later analysis. In all likelihood, a cluster of highly shared sequence variants was a sequencing artifact.

With respect to this clone: The target antigen is unknown.

The PCR was carried out with 60 Vbeta primers and 13 Jbeta primers. Sequenced by immunoSEQ multiplex PCR; TCRdb stores in-frame clones only, minus some. The table has 180,000 or so clones, 60% to 80% seen once. The clonotype comes from a woman in her forties in good health and CMV-seropositive. The sequenced material came from PBMCs.

CDR3 in DNA: TGCAGCGTTGGACGTTTAGGCCACCGGGACAGGGAAGTCACTGAAGCTTTCTTT. It encodes CSVGRLGHRDREVTEAFF. The J gene is TRBJ1-1, the V gene TRBV29-1, with 9 bases that match TRBD1. CDR3 length: 18 amino acids. Germline values: CDR1 SQVTM, CDR2 ANQGSEA. The J segment lost 4 bases and the V segment lost 4 bases, leaving 19 bases of the junction unmatched.